These 15 T cell receptor beta chains were all obtained from the same sample, sequenced in a study of cytomegalovirus exposure and HLA in healthy donors. 13 Jbeta primers and 60 Vbeta primers were used for the PCR. Method: immunoSEQ multiplex PCR; TCRdb's copy keeps in-frame clones and lacks some. The table records 120,000 to 150,000 clones, nearly 80% of them present only once. The source material was PBMCs. All receptors derive from a male donor in good health and CMV-seronegative.

The V and J genes are TRBV5-5 and TRBJ1-4; a possible D gene is TRBD1 (5 bases). The ends were cut back, 6 bases at V and 5 bases at J, with 23 bases in the middle. Germline V gives CDR1 SGHKS, CDR2 YYEKEE (reference sequence). The CDR3 has 17 residues. CDR3 DNA sequence: TGTGCCAGCACCGTGGACCCGGGGGGGTTTCGGAATGAAAAACTGTTTTTT. Translated: CASTVDPGGFRNEKLFF.

V is TRBV25-1 and J is TRBJ1-2, with D maybe TRBD1 (6 bases). The CDR3 has 16 residues. The V and J ends lost 3 bases and 2 bases respectively, with 16 bases between them. The germline V gene encodes CDR1 MGHDK and CDR2 SYGVNS. CDR3 in DNA: TGTGCCAGCAGTGAGGAAGGGACAAACTTGAACTATGGCTACACCTTC. Residues: CASSEEGTNLNYGYTF.

CDR3 loop: CASSQSAEHEQYF. CDR3 DNA: TGTGCCAGCAGCCAATCAGCCGAGCACGAGCAGTACTTC. This rearrangement joins TRBV16 to TRBJ2-7; unclear D gene. The V end was cut by 0 bases, the J end by 5 bases, with 8 bases between. Germline V gene sequence: CDR1 KGHSY, CDR2 FQNENV. The CDR3 is 13 amino acids.

The gene calls are TRBV7-2 and TRBJ2-3, with a possible D match to TRBD1 (8 bases). Germline CDR1 reads SGHTA; CDR2 reads FQGNSA. The CDR3 runs to 15 residues. Trimming left V 5 bases short and J 4 bases short, with 16 bases between. The CDR3 DNA reads TGTGCCAGCAGCCAGCAGGGGGCGGGGGCAGATACGCAGTATTTT. Protein: CASSQQGAGADTQYF.

Of note for this clone: One end of the junction is discordant with germline, which a read error may explain. The V and J genes are TRBV2 and TRBJ1-4; the D is unclear. Per the germline V gene, CDR1 is SNHLY and CDR2 is FYNNEI. CDR3 size: 14 residues. The CDR3 is CASSEVSAGERLFF. The CDR3 region has the DNA TGTGCCAGCAGTGAAGTGTCCGCGGGTGAAAGACTGTTTTTT. The full variable domain, rest sourced from reference TRBV2 and TRBJ1-4, is EPEVTQTPSHQVTQMGQEVILRCVPISNHLYFYWYRQILGQKVEFLVSFYNNEISEKSEIFDDQFSVERPDGSNFTLKIRSTKLEDSAMYFCASSEVSAGERLFFGSGTQLSVL.

The chain combines TRBV7-2 with TRBJ2-5; 14 nucleotides match TRBD2. CDR3 length: 15 residues. V was pared by 4 bases and J by 7 bases, with 5 bases of the junction left unmatched. CDR1 SGHTA and CDR2 FQGNSA come from the germline V gene. The CDR3 loop is CASSWTSGGSGTQYF. Here the CDR3 DNA reads TGTGCCAGCAGCTGGACTAGCGGGGGGTCGGGGACCCAGTACTTC.

The chain combines TRBV7-9 with TRBJ2-3; 9 bases are a match to TRBD2. The CDR3 sequence is 15 residues long. J lost 1 base, V lost 4 bases, and 3 bases had no gene match. Per germline, CDR1 SEHNR and CDR2 FQNEAQ (reference sequence). The CDR3, as DNA: TGTGCCAGCAGCTACTTAGCGGGGGGCACAGATACGCAGTATTTT. Protein sequence: CASSYLAGGTDTQYF.

CDR3 in DNA: TGTGCCAGCAGTGGCCTGTCTGGGGCCAACGTCCTGACTTTC. It codes for CASSGLSGANVLTF. The genes are TRBV27 and TRBJ2-6; D remains ambiguous. Looked up from germline, CDR1 is MNHEY and CDR2 is SMNVEV (reference sequence). This CDR3 spans 14 amino acids. V shed 5 bases and J shed 1 base, with 6 bases lying between them.

The CDR3 bases are TGTGCCAGCAGCTACCCGACTACTAGAGACACCGGGGAGCTGTTTTTT. Translated, it gives CASSYPTTRDTGELFF. The chain is built from TRBV5-4 and TRBJ2-2; tentative D call: TRBD2 (5 bases). Per the germline V gene, CDR1 is SGHNT and CDR2 is YYREEE (reference sequence). The CDR3 contains 16 residues. Trimming took 3 bases from V and 3 from J, leaving 15 bases between them.

This clone was counted only a few times. The same CDR3 arises from other DNA sequences in this sample as well. The chain employs TRBV9 and TRBJ1-1; 7 nucleotides line up with TRBD1. J lost 1 base, V lost 0 bases, and 0 bases had no gene match. The CDR3 is 14 residues long. The germline V gene encodes CDR1 SGDLS and CDR2 YYNGEE. The CDR3 coding sequence is TGTGCCAGCAGCGTAGGACAGGGGAACACTGAAGCTTTCTTT. Its protein product is CASSVGQGNTEAFF.

The chain joins TRBV28 to TRBJ2-1; TRBD2 might be the D (7 bases). Germline V CDR1 and CDR2: MDHEN, SYDVKM. V dropped 8 bases and J dropped 3 bases, with 17 bases sitting between them. This CDR3 has 15 residues. CDR3 sequence (DNA): TGTGCCAGCCGCCCCCCGGGGGGCGACTACAATGAGCAGTTCTTC. Encoded protein: CASRPPGGDYNEQFF.

The chain uses TRBV19 and TRBJ1-5; possible D gene TRBD1, 5 bases. This CDR3 spans 14 amino acids. CDR1 LNHDA and CDR2 SQIVND come from the germline V gene (reference sequence). V gave up 5 bases and J gave up 3 bases, with 11 bases separating them. The CDR3 nucleotides read TGTGCCAGTAGTCTCACAGGTCCCAATCAGCCCCAGCATTTT. Amino acids: CASSLTGPNQPQHF.

The rearrangement joins TRBV11-3 to TRBJ1-1; 10 nucleotides align to TRBD1. The trim removed 5 bases at V and 4 bases at J, leaving 4 bases unmatched. The CDR3 consists of 14 residues. Germline-derived CDR1 and CDR2 are SGHNT and YENEEA. CDR3 protein: CASSPGQGFTEAFF. The CDR3 DNA is TGTGCCAGCAGCCCGGGACAGGGGTTCACTGAAGCTTTCTTT.

This sequence joins TRBV25-1 and TRBJ1-2; D is possibly TRBD1 (6 bases). CDR1 and CDR2 from the germline V gene are MGHDK and SYGVNS. The CDR3 length is 14 residues. V was clipped by 6 bases and J by 8 bases, with 19 bases between them. The DNA for the CDR3 is TGTGCCAGCAGCCAAAGGGGGAAGGGTCAGGGCTACACCTTC. Its protein is CASSQRGKGQGYTF.

The rearrangement uses TRBV5-6 and TRBJ2-3; TRBD2 agrees at 9 bases. The CDR3 loop spans 15 amino acids. Germline CDR1 and CDR2: SGHDT and YYEEEE. With V trimmed by 2 bases and J by 2 bases, 3 bases remained unmatched. Here the CDR3 DNA reads TGTGCCAGCAGCTTTAGCGGGAGTGACACAGATACGCAGTATTTT. It specifies CASSFSGSDTDTQYF. Full variable domain (rest looked up from reference TRBV5-6 and TRBJ2-3): DAGVTQSPTHLIKTRGQQVTLRCSPKSGHDTVSWYQQALGQGPQFIFQYYEEEERQRGNFPDRFSGHQFPNYSSELNVNALLLGDSALYLCASSFSGSDTDTQYFGPGTRLTVL.